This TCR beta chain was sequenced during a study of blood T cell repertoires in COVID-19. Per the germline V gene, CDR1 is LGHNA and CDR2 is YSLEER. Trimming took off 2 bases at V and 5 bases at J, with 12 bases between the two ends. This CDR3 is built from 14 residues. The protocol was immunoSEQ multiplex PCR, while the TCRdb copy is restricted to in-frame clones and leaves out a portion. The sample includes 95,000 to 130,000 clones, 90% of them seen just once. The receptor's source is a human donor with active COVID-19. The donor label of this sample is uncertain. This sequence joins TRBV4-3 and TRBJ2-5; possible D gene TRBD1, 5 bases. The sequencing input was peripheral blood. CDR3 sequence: CASSQSGMAETQYF. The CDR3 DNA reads TGCGCCAGCAGCCAATCAGGGATGGCCGAGACCCAGTACTTC.